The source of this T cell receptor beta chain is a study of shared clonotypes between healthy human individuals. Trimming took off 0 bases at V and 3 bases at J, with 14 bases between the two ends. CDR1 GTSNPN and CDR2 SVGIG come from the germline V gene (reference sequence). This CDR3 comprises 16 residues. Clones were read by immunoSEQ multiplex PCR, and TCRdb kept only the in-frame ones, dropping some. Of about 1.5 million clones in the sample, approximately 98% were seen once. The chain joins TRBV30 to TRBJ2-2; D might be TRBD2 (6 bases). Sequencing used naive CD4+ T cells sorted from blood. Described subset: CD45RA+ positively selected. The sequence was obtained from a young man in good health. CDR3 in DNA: TGTGCCTGGAGTGTCCTCGCGGGACTTCACACCGGGGAGCTGTTTTTT. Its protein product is CAWSVLAGLHTGELFF.